This is a list of T cell receptor beta chains from one sample in a study of T cell responses to AZD1222 COVID-19 vaccine. The repertoire was sequenced with immunoSEQ multiplex PCR; TCRdb's copy has only in-frame clones and lacks some. This sample yields about 160,000 clones, of which 92% are seen a single time; 2.5% to 4% belongs to the top ten. Source: peripheral blood, taken 28 days after the second AZD1222 dose. These TCRs come from an adult who received the AZD1222 COVID-19 vaccine. Each CDR3 is given with its conserved first and last residue. The order of the fields is D gene, J gene, clone size, V gene, CDR3 protein, CDR3 DNA. D genes are given only for firm matches. Not every row has a clone size; where given, it reads once, few, many or a size class.

d_call: TRBD1; j_call: TRBJ2-5; clone_size: .; v_call: TRBV27; cdr3_aa: CASSSTWGQEETQYF; cdr3_nt: TGTGCCAGCAGTTCCACATGGGGACAGGAAGAGACCCAGTACTTC
d_call: TRBD1; j_call: TRBJ2-7; clone_size: .; v_call: TRBV18; cdr3_aa: CASSAGGLDEQYF; cdr3_nt: TGTGCCAGCTCAGCAGGGGGCCTTGACGAGCAGTACTTC
d_call: .; j_call: TRBJ2-2; clone_size: .; v_call: TRBV19; cdr3_aa: CASSSSALLTGELFF; cdr3_nt: TGTGCCAGTAGCTCAAGTGCACTATTGACCGGGGAGCTGTTTTTT
d_call: .; j_call: TRBJ1-2; clone_size: .; v_call: TRBV29-1; cdr3_aa: CSVAGTRSNYGYTF; cdr3_nt: TGCAGCGTAGCCGGGACAAGGTCTAACTATGGCTACACCTTC
d_call: TRBD1; j_call: TRBJ1-3; clone_size: .; v_call: TRBV19; cdr3_aa: CASSMTGEGGNTIYF; cdr3_nt: TGTGCCAGTAGTATGACAGGGGAGGGTGGAAACACCATATATTTT
d_call: .; j_call: TRBJ2-6; clone_size: .; v_call: TRBV5-1; cdr3_aa: CASSFNSGVSGANVLTF; cdr3_nt: TGCGCCAGCAGCTTTAATTCAGGTGTCTCTGGGGCCAACGTCCTGACTTTC
d_call: .; j_call: TRBJ2-3; clone_size: .; v_call: TRBV19; cdr3_aa: CASSETFSTDTQYF; cdr3_nt: TGTGCAAGTAGTGAGACATTCTCTACAGATACGCAGTATTTT
d_call: .; j_call: TRBJ1-3; clone_size: .; v_call: TRBV19; cdr3_aa: CASSWGLSSGNTIYF; cdr3_nt: TGTGCCAGTAGTTGGGGGCTAAGCTCTGGAAACACCATATATTTT
d_call: TRBD2; j_call: TRBJ2-1; clone_size: once; v_call: TRBV24-1; cdr3_aa: CATSDLALAGGNEQFF; cdr3_nt: TGTGCCACCAGTGATTTAGCGCTAGCGGGAGGTAATGAGCAGTTCTTC
d_call: TRBD1; j_call: TRBJ1-2; clone_size: .; v_call: TRBV6-5; cdr3_aa: CASSSLEDRPYGYTF; cdr3_nt: TGTGCCAGCAGTTCCCTGGAGGACAGGCCCTATGGCTACACCTTC
d_call: TRBD1; j_call: TRBJ2-1; clone_size: .; v_call: TRBV15; cdr3_aa: CATSRRTGHNEQFF; cdr3_nt: TGTGCCACCAGCCGAAGGACAGGGCACAATGAGCAGTTCTTC
d_call: TRBD2; j_call: TRBJ2-1; clone_size: once; v_call: TRBV10-2; cdr3_aa: CASRGLAGDEQFF; cdr3_nt: TGCGCCAGCAGGGGACTAGCGGGCGATGAGCAGTTCTTC
d_call: TRBD1; j_call: TRBJ1-6; clone_size: .; v_call: TRBV28; cdr3_aa: CASSFRTGMNNSPLHF; cdr3_nt: TGTGCCAGCAGTTTTAGGACAGGGATGAATAATTCACCCCTCCACTTT